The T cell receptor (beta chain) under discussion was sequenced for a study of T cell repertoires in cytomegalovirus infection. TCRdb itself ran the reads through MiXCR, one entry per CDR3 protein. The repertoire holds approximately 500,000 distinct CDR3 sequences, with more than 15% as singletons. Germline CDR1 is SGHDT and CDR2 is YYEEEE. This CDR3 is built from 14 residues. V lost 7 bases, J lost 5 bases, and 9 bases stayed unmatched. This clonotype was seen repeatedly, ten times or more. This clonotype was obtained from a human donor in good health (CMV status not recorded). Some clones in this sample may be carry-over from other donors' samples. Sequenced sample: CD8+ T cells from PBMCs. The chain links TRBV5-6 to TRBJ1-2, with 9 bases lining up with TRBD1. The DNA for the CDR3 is TGTGCCAGCTCACAGGGGGCGAGGGAATATGGCTACACCTTC. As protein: CASSQGAREYGYTF.